These 19 T cell receptor beta chains share one sample of origin, sequenced in a study of blood T cells in healthy people across ages. Sample-barcoded 5' priming and a J-beta primer mix drove a second PCR of about 7 to 12 cycles. TCRdb reanalysed the 5' RACE reads using MiXCR and keeps one entry per CDR3 protein. The sample includes some 700,000 distinct CDR3 sequences, 43% of them seen just once. Sequencing was performed on blood. These receptors came from a woman between 55 and 75 years old in good health.

V is TRBV6-2 or TRBV6-3 and J is TRBJ2-5; 7 bases line up with TRBD2. V shed 6 bases and J 0 bases; nucleotides not matched to a gene: 10. The CDR3 is 16 residues long. Per germline, CDR1 MNHEY and CDR2 SVGEGT. CDR3 coding DNA: TGTGCCAGCAGCCTACGACTAGCAGGGTACCAAGAGACCCAGTACTTC. It encodes CASSLRLAGYQETQYF.

The chain links TRBV5-1 to TRBJ2-4, with D tentatively TRBD2 (6 bases). V lost 4 bases to trimming and J lost 2 bases, with 19 bases between them. The CDR3 loop spans 17 amino acids. CDR1 is SGHRS and CDR2 is YFSETQ in the germline V gene. The CDR3 sequence: CASSKTSTGDTKNIQYF. In DNA, the CDR3 is TGCGCCAGCAGCAAGACTTCGACGGGAGATACCAAAAACATTCAGTACTTC.

J is TRBJ2-3 and V is TRBV9; tentatively, D is TRBD1 (5 bases). Trimming took off 0 bases at V and 1 base at J, with 9 bases between the two ends. The CDR3 covers 15 residues. Germline V gene lookup returns CDR1 SGDLS and CDR2 YYNGEE. The chain's CDR3 is CASSVGLGGTDTQYF. The CDR3 bases are TGTGCCAGCAGCGTAGGTTTAGGGGGCACAGATACGCAGTATTTT.

The sample holds a few counts of this clonotype. The chain uses TRBV7-2 and TRBJ1-2; D gene ambiguous. Germline V gene lookup returns CDR1 SGHTA and CDR2 FQGNSA. V was trimmed by 0 bases and J by 2 bases, leaving 10 bases between them. The CDR3 has 15 amino acids. The CDR3 nucleotides are TGTGCCAGCAGCTTAGCGCTCCAAAGAAACTATGGCTACACCTTC. It codes for CASSLALQRNYGYTF.

This rearrangement joins TRBV18 to TRBJ2-2, with 7 positions matching TRBD1. Germline values: CDR1 KGHSH, CDR2 LQKENI. The CDR3 contains 15 residues. J was trimmed by 4 bases and V by 4 bases; bases with no gene match: 6. The chain's CDR3 is CASSQTGTATGELFF. The CDR3 DNA reads as TGTGCCAGCTCACAAACCGGGACAGCCACCGGGGAGCTGTTTTTT. Full variable domain (outside the CDR3, taken from reference TRBV18 and TRBJ2-2): NAGVMQNPRHLVRRRGQEARLRCSPMKGHSHVYWYRQLPEEGLKFMVYLQKENIIDESGMPKERFSAEFPKEGPSILRIQQVVRGDSAAYFCASSQTGTATGELFFGEGSRLTVL.

The chain is built from TRBV5-1 and TRBJ1-5, with D possibly matching TRBD1 (5 bases). Looked up from germline, CDR1 is SGHRS and CDR2 is YFSETQ. Trimming cost V 4 bases and J 7 bases, with 15 bases left between them. This CDR3 is 14 amino acids long. CDR3 nucleotide sequence: TGCGCCAGCAGCGTTCTACCGACAGACCAGCCCCAGCATTTT. It yields the protein CASSVLPTDQPQHF.

The rearrangement joins TRBV7-3 to TRBJ2-3; 9 bases map to TRBD2. Unmatched junction bases numbered 2, after V lost 1 base and J lost 3 bases. This CDR3 region has 15 residues. From germline, CDR1 is SGHTA and CDR2 FQGTGA. CDR3 sequence: CASSLMAGGTDTQYF. The CDR3 nucleotides read TGTGCCAGCAGCTTAATGGCGGGAGGGACAGATACGCAGTATTTT. Full variable domain (missing parts from reference TRBV7-3 and TRBJ2-3): GAGVSQTPSNKVTEKGKYVELRCDPISGHTALYWYRQSLGQGPEFLIYFQGTGAADDSGLPNDRFFAVRPEGSVSTLKIQRTERGDSAVYLCASSLMAGGTDTQYFGPGTRLTVL.

The genes are TRBV7-3 and TRBJ1-5; the D is unclear. The CDR3 is made up of 13 amino acids. Germline values: CDR1 SGHTA, CDR2 FQGTGA. Trimming removed 5 bases at V and 3 bases at J, with 8 bases between. CDR3 amino acids: CASSLWSNQPQHF. The CDR3 region has the DNA TGTGCCAGCAGCCTATGGTCCAATCAGCCCCAGCATTTT. The variable domain in full, with the rest retrieved from reference TRBV7-3 and TRBJ1-5, is GAGVSQTPSNKVTEKGKYVELRCDPISGHTALYWYRQSLGQGPEFLIYFQGTGAADDSGLPNDRFFAVRPEGSVSTLKIQRTERGDSAVYLCASSLWSNQPQHFGDGTRLSIL.

The rearrangement joins TRBV7-2 to TRBJ2-7; D is ambiguous. CDR3 length equals 13 residues. Trimming removed 0 bases from V and 6 bases from J, with 9 bases in between. Germline values: CDR1 SGHTA, CDR2 FQGNSA. The CDR3 bases are TGTGCCAGCAGCTTAGCGCGCGATTCCGAGCAGTACTTC. Its protein is CASSLARDSEQYF.

This clonotype was picked up many times. The chain links TRBV10-3 to TRBJ1-2; weak D call: TRBD1 (6 bases). Germline V gene data show CDR1 as ENHRY and CDR2 as SYGVKD. This CDR3 spans 16 amino acids. V was cut by 0 bases and J by 0 bases, with 11 bases left in between. CDR3 in DNA: TGTGCCATCAGTGAGTCTCTAGGGGGAACTAACTATGGCTACACCTTC. Encoded protein: CAISESLGGTNYGYTF.

This clonotype appeared a few times. V is TRBV3-1 and J is TRBJ2-7; tentative D call: TRBD1 (5 bases). Germline values: CDR1 LGHDT, CDR2 YNNKEL (reference sequence). CDR3 length: 18 amino acids. V was clipped by 0 bases and J by 4 bases, with 22 bases between them. The CDR3: CASSQDKGLRQRRYEQYF. The CDR3 region has the DNA TGTGCCAGCAGCCAAGATAAGGGCTTGAGACAGAGAAGATACGAGCAGTACTTC.

This clonotype was seen a handful of times. The chain recombines TRBV9 with TRBJ2-2; either TRBD1 or TRBD2 may supply D (5 bases each). V was cut by 2 bases and J by 2 bases, with 7 bases left in between. The V gene's germline CDR1 is SGDLS and CDR2 YYNGEE. This CDR3 comprises 14 residues. CDR3 residues: CASSVRDNTGELFF. The CDR3 nucleotides read TGTGCCAGCAGCGTCCGGGACAACACCGGGGAGCTGTTTTTT.

V is TRBV4-3 and J is TRBJ2-1; 12 nucleotides line up with TRBD2. Germline V gene sequence: CDR1 LGHNA, CDR2 YSLEER. The V gene end was trimmed by 5 bases and the J gene end by 8 bases; junction bases not matched to a gene: 10. This CDR3 is 16 amino acids long. CDR3 DNA sequence: TGCGCCAGCAGCTCAAGTGGGACTAGCGGGCTCGATGAGCAGTTCTTC. This gives the protein CASSSSGTSGLDEQFF.

The chain carries TRBV21-1 and TRBJ2-4; the DNA was not used to check the table's D call, TRBD1. TRBV21-1 is listed as a pseudogene. CDR3 size: 14 residues. This chain's CDR3 is CASSHSRRGNIQYF. The CDR3 bases are TGTGCCAGCAGCCACTCGCGACGGGGGAACATTCAGTACTTC.

This clonotype has just a few counts. J is TRBJ2-1 and V is TRBV7-3, with D hard to call. The CDR3 runs to 13 residues. V was pared by 3 bases and J by 6 bases, with 9 bases between. Germline V gene sequence: CDR1 SGHTA, CDR2 FQGTGA. CDR3 region: CASSLRSSNEQFF. The CDR3, as DNA: TGTGCCAGCAGCTTGCGGAGCTCCAATGAGCAGTTCTTC. Full variable domain (outside the CDR3, taken from reference TRBV7-3 and TRBJ2-1): GAGVSQTPSNKVTEKGKYVELRCDPISGHTALYWYRQSLGQGPEFLIYFQGTGAADDSGLPNDRFFAVRPEGSVSTLKIQRTERGDSAVYLCASSLRSSNEQFFGPGTRLTVL.

The chain combines TRBV7-9 with TRBJ1-2, with no clear D. Germline lookup yields CDR1 SEHNR and CDR2 FQNEAQ (reference sequence). V lost 5 bases and J 7 bases, leaving 17 bases between the germline ends. The CDR3 loop spans 14 amino acids. The CDR3 nucleotides read TGTGCCAGCAGCCTCGAGGTTTTGGGTAGTGGCTACACCTTC. This translates into CASSLEVLGSGYTF.

J is TRBJ2-1 and V is TRBV27, with TRBD1 matching over 11 bases. Germline lookup yields CDR1 MNHEY and CDR2 SMNVEV (reference sequence). The CDR3 has 16 amino acids. The V gene end was trimmed by 5 bases and the J gene end by 0 bases; junction bases not matched to a gene: 3. CDR3 loop: CASSRTGGRSYNEQFF. In DNA, the CDR3 is TGTGCCAGCAGTAGGACAGGGGGCCGCTCCTACAATGAGCAGTTCTTC.

This clonotype turned up a few times. V usage is TRBV10-3 and J usage is TRBJ1-6; a weak D match, TRBD1 (5 bases). V was cut by 0 bases and J by 9 bases, with 9 bases left in between. The CDR3 runs to 14 residues. Germline-derived CDR1 and CDR2 are ENHRY and SYGVKD. DNA of the CDR3: TGTGCCATCAGTGAGTCCCAGGGAACTTCACCCCTCCACTTT. Translation gives CAISESQGTSPLHF.

This sequence joins TRBV3-1 and TRBJ2-7; D unresolved. The end of the DNA aligns better with TRBJ2-5, so the J call may be wrong. CDR3 length equals 14 residues. Germline-derived CDR1 and CDR2 are LGHDT and YNNKEL (reference sequence). CDR3 sequence: CASSQSPAGETQYF. Written as DNA, the CDR3 is TGTGCCAGCAGCCAGTCCCCCGCTGGGGAGACCCAGTACTTC.